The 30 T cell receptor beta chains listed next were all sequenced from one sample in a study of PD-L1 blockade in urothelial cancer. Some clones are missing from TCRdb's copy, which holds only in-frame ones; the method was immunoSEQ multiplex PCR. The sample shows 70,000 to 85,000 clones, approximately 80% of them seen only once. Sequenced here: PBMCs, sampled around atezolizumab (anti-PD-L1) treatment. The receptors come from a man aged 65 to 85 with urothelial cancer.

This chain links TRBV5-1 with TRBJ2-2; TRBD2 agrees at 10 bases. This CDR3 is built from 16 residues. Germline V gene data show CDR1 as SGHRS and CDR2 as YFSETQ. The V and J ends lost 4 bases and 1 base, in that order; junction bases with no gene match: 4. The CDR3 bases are TGCGCCAGCAGCGTAATAGCGGGGGGGAACACCGGGGAGCTGTTTTTT. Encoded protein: CASSVIAGGNTGELFF.

The CDR3 loop is CASSLVSRSYQETQYF. DNA for the CDR3: TGTGCCAGCAGCTTGGTATCCCGTAGCTATCAAGAGACCCAGTACTTC. The chain joins TRBV5-6 to TRBJ2-5; D unresolved. CDR1 and CDR2 from the germline V gene are SGHDT and YYEEEE. V lost 0 bases and J 2 bases, leaving 14 bases between the germline ends. The CDR3 is made up of 16 amino acids.

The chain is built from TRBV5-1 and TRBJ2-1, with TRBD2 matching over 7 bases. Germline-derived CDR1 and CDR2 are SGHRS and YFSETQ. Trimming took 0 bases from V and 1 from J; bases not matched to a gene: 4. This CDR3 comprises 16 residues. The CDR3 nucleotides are TGCGCCAGCAGCTTGGTAGCGGGTGGGTCCTACAATGAGCAGTTCTTC. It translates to CASSLVAGGSYNEQFF.

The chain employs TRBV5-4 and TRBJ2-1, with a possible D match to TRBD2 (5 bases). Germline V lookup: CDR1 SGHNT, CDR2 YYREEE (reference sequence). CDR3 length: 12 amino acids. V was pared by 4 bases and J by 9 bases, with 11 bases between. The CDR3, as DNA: TGTGCCAGCAGCCTACGACGGGGTGAGCAGTTCTTC. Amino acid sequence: CASSLRRGEQFF.

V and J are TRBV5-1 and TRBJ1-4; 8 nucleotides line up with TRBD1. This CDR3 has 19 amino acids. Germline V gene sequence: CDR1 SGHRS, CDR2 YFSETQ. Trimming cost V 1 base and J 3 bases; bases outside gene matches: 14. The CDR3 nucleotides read TGCGCCAGCAGCTTGATCCTGGGGGCAGGGGGCCCATCTAATGAAAAACTGTTTTTT. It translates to CASSLILGAGGPSNEKLFF. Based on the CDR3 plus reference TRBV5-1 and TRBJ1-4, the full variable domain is KAGVTQTPRYLIKTRGQQVTLSCSPISGHRSVSWYQQTPGQGLQFLFEYFSETQRNKGNFPGRFSGRQFSNSRSEMNVSTLELGDSALYLCASSLILGAGGPSNEKLFFGSGTQLSVL.

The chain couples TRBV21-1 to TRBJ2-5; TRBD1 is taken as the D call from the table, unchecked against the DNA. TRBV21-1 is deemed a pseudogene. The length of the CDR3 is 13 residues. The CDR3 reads CAIPDRGGETQYF. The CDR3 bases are TGTGCCATACCGGACAGGGGAGGCGAGACCCAGTACTTC.

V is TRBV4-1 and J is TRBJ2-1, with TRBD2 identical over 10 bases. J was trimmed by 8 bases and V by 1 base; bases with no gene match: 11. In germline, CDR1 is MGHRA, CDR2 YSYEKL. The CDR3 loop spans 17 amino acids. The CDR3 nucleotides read TGCGCCAGCAGCCAAGCCGTGGGACTAGCGCGAGCCGATGAGCAGTTCTTC. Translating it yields CASSQAVGLARADEQFF.

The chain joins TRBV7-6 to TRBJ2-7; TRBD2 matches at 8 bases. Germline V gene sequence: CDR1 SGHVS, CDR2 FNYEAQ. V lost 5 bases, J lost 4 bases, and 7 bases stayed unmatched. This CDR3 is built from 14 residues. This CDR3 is CASSLRAGAYEQYF. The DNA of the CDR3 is TGTGCCAGCAGCCTAAGAGCGGGGGCTTACGAGCAGTACTTC.

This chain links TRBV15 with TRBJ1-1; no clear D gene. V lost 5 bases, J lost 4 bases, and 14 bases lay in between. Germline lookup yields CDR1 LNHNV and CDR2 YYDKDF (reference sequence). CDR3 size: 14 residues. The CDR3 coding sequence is TGTGCCACCAGCCTCAAGAGAGGTGGCACTGAAGCTTTCTTT. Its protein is CATSLKRGGTEAFF.

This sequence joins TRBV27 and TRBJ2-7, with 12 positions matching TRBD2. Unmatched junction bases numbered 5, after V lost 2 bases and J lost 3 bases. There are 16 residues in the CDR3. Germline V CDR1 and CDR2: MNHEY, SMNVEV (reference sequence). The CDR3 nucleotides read TGTGCCAGCAGTTTAATGACTAGCGGGAGACTCTACGAGCAGTACTTC. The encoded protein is CASSLMTSGRLYEQYF.

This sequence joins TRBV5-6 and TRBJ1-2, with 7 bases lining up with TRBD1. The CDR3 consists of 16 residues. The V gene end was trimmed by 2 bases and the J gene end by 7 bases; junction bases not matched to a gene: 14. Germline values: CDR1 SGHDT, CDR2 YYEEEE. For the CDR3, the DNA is TGTGCCAGCAGCTTTGGGACAGAGCTTCGGAGGGGTGGCTACACCTTC. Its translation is CASSFGTELRRGGYTF.

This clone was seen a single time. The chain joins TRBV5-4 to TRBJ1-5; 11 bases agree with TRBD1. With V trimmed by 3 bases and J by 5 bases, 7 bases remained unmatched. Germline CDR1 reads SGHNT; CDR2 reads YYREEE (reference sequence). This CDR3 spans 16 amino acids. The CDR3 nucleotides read TGTGCCAGCAGCTACCGGACAGGGGGCTCCGATCAGCCCCAGCATTTT. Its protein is CASSYRTGGSDQPQHF.

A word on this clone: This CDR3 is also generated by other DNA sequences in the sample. The CDR3 coding sequence is TGTGCCAGCAGTTTGCGGTTCTACGAGCAGTACTTC. This gives the protein CASSLRFYEQYF. This chain joins TRBV28 and TRBJ2-7; no clear D gene. V was shortened by 3 bases and J by 3 bases, with 6 bases between the two germline ends. The length of the CDR3 is 12 residues. Looked up from germline, CDR1 is MDHEN and CDR2 is SYDVKM. The variable domain in full, with the rest retrieved from reference TRBV28 and TRBJ2-7, is DVKVTQSSRYLVKRTGEKVFLECVQDMDHENMFWYRQDPGLGLRLIYFSYDVKMKEKGDIPEGYSVSREKKERFSLILESASTNQTSMYLCASSLRFYEQYFGPGTRLTVT.

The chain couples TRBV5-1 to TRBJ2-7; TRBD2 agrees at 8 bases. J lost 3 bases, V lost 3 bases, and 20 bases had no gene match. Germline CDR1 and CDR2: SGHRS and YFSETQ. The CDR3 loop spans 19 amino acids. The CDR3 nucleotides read TGCGCCAGCAGCTCGGAACCGAGGGGGACTAGGGGAGGTTTCTACGAGCAGTACTTC. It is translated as CASSSEPRGTRGGFYEQYF.

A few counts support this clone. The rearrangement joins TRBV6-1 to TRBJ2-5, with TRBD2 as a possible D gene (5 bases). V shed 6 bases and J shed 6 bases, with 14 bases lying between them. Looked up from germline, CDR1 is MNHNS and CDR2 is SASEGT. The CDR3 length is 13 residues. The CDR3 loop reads CASSLDYAKTQYF. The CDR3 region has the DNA TGTGCCAGCAGCCTAGACTATGCGAAGACCCAGTACTTC.

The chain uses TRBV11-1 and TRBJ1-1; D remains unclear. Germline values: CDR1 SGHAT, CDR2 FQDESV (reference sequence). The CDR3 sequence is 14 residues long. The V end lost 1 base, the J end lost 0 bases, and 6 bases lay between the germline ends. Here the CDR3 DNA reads TGTGCCAGCAGCTTAGGCGGTCTGAACACTGAAGCTTTCTTT. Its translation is CASSLGGLNTEAFF.

Here the CDR3 DNA reads TGTGCCAGCAGCTTGGGTATGACTAGCGGGAATAATGAGCAGTTCTTC. Its protein is CASSLGMTSGNNEQFF. The chain recombines TRBV9 with TRBJ2-1; 11 positions match TRBD2. The CDR3 loop spans 16 amino acids. Germline assignment: CDR1 SGDLS and CDR2 YYNGEE. V trimming: 4 bases; J trimming: 7 bases; junction bases outside the gene matches: 10.

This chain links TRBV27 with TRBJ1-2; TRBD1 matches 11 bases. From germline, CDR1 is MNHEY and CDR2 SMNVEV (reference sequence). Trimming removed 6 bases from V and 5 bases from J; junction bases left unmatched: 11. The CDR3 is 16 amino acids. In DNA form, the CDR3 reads TGTGCCAGCAGCCCAACCCCAGGACAGGGGGCATATGGCTACACCTTC. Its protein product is CASSPTPGQGAYGYTF.

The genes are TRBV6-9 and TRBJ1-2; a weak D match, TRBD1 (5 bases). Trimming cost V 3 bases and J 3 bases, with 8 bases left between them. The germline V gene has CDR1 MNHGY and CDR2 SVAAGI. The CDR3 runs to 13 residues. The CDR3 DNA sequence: TGTGCCAGCAGTTACGGCAGGGACTATGGCTACACCTTC. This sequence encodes CASSYGRDYGYTF.

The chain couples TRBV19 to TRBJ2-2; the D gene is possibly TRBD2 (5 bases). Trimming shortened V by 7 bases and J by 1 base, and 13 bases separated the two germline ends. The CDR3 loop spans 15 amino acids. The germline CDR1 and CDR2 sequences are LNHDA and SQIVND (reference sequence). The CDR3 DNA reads TGTGCCAGTAAGCAAGAGGGTCTGAACACCGGGGAGCTGTTTTTT. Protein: CASKQEGLNTGELFF.

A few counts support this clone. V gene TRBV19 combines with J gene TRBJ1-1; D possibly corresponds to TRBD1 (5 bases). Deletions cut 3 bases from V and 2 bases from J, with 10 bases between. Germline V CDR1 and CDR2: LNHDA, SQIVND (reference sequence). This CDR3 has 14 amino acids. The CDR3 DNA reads TGTGCCAGTAGTATCGGACACGCAAACACTGAAGCTTTCTTT. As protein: CASSIGHANTEAFF.

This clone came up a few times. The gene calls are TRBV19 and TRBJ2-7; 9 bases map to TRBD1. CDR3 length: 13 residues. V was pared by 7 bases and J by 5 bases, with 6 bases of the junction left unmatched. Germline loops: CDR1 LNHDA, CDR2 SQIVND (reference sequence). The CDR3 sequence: CASMGQGMHEQYF. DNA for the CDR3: TGTGCCAGTATGGGACAGGGAATGCACGAGCAGTACTTC.

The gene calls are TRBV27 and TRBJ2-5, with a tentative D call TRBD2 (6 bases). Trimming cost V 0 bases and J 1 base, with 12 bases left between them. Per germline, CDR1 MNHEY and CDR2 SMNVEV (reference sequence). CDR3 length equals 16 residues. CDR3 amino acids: CASSLSGGAIQETQYF. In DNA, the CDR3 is TGTGCCAGCAGTTTATCTGGCGGGGCTATCCAAGAGACCCAGTACTTC.

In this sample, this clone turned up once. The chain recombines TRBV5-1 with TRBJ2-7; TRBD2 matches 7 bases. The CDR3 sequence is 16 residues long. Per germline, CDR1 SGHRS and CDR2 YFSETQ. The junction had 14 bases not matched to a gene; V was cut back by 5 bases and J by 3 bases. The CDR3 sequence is CASRGEGGARFYEQYF. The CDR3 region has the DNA TGCGCCAGCAGGGGGGAGGGAGGCGCACGGTTCTACGAGCAGTACTTC. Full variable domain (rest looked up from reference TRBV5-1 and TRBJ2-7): KAGVTQTPRYLIKTRGQQVTLSCSPISGHRSVSWYQQTPGQGLQFLFEYFSETQRNKGNFPGRFSGRQFSNSRSEMNVSTLELGDSALYLCASRGEGGARFYEQYFGPGTRLTVT.

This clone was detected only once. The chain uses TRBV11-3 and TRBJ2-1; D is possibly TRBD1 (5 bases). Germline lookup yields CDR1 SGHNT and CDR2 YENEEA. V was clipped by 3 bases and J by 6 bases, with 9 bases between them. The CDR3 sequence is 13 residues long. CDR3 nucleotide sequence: TGTGCCAGCAGCTTTCCAGGGATCAATGAGCAGTTCTTC. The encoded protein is CASSFPGINEQFF. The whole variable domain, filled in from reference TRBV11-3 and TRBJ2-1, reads EAGVVQSPRYKIIEKKQPVAFWCNPISGHNTLYWYLQNLGQGPELLIRYENEEAVDDSQLPKDRFSAERLKGVDSTLKIQPAELGDSAVYLCASSFPGINEQFFGPGTRLTVL.

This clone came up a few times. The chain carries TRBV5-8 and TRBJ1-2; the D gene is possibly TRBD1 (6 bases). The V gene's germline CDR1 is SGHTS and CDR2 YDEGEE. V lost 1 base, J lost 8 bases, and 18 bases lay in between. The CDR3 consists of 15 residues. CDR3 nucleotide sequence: TGTGCCAGCAGCTTGTGGGCAGGGGAGTTTCGGGGCTACACCTTC. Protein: CASSLWAGEFRGYTF.

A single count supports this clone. The CDR3 DNA reads TGTGCCAGTAGTACCCTTCGACAGGTTGTAAATCAGCCCCAGCATTTT. Protein: CASSTLRQVVNQPQHF. This rearrangement joins TRBV19 to TRBJ1-5; D possibly corresponds to TRBD1 (6 bases). Germline CDR1 and CDR2: LNHDA and SQIVND (reference sequence). Trimming shortened V by 4 bases and J by 4 bases, and 17 bases separated the two germline ends. The length of the CDR3 is 16 residues.

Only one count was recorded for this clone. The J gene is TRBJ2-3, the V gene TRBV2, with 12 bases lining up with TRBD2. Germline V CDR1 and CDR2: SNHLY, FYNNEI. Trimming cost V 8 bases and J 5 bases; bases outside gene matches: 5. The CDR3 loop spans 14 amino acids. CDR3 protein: CASCLAGGLDTQYF. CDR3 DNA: TGTGCCAGCTGCCTAGCGGGAGGGTTAGATACGCAGTATTTT.

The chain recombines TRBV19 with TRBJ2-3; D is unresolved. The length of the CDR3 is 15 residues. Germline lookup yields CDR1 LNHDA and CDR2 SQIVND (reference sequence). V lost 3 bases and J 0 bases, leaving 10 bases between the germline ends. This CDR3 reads CASSMSDSSTDTQYF. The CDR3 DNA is TGTGCCAGTAGTATGAGCGATTCTAGCACAGATACGCAGTATTTT.

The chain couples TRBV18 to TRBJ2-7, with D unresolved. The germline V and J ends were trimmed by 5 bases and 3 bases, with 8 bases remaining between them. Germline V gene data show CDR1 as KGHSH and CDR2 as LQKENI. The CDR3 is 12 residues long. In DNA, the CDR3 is TGTGCCAGCTCATCCGACATCTACGAGCAGTACTTC. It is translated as CASSSDIYEQYF.